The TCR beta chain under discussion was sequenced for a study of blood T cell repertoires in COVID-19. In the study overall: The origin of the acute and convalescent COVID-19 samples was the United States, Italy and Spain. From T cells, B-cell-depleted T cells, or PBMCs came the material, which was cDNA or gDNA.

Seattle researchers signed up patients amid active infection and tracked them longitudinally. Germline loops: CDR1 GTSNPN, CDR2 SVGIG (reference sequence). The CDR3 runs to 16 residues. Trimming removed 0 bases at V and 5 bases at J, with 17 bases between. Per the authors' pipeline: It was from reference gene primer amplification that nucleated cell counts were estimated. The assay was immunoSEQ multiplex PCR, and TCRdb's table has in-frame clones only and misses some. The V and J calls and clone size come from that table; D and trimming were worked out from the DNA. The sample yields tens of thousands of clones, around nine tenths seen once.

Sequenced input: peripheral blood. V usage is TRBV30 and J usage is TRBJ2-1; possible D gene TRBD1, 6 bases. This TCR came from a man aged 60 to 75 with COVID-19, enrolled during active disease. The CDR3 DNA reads TGTGCCTGGAGTGTAACAGGGCAGGGGCCGCACAATGAGCAGTTCTTC. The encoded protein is CAWSVTGQGPHNEQFF.